This TCR beta chain was sequenced in a study of shared clonotypes between healthy human individuals. General study points: Generation probabilities were higher for clonotypes shared across all four sorted-subset donors than for unshared ones. Memory subsets had estimated richness that was generally smaller than that of naive subsets.

Comment on this clone: Its specificity is unknown.

Donors were Caucasian adults residing in Nashville, Tennessee, USA. The germline V gene has CDR1 WSHSY and CDR2 SAAADI. After removal of 6 bases from V and 3 bases from J, the junction contained 4 bases not matched to a gene. The CDR3 extends over 14 amino acids. Researchers ran the assay at a deep level. Here immunoSEQ multiplex PCR was the method, and the copy in TCRdb shows in-frame clones only, minus some. The sample lists some 2 million clones, 85% to 95% seen once, with approximately 0.13% in the top ten. Sequenced sample: naive CD4+ T cells sorted from blood. Subset specified: CD45RA+ positively selected. This chain joins TRBV10-2 and TRBJ1-3; 8 bases align to TRBD1. This sequence was found in a man aged 18 to 30 in good health. The CDR3 region is CASRAGGSGNTIYF. The CDR3, as DNA: TGCGCCAGCAGGGCAGGGGGCAGTGGAAACACCATATATTTT.